The rows below give T cell receptor beta chains drawn from one sample of a study of OX40 agonist ivuxolimab in advanced cancers. Some clones are missing from TCRdb's copy, which holds only in-frame ones; the method was immunoSEQ multiplex PCR. The sample shows roughly 48,000 clones, about four fifths of them seen only once. Sequenced here: CD4+ or CD8+ T cells sorted from blood, sampled in a trial of the OX40 agonist ivuxolimab. The receptors stem from an adult with an advanced solid tumor such as melanoma, head and neck, liver or kidney cancer. CDR3s include the opening cysteine and the closing phenylalanine or tryptophan. The D gene is left open where the match is weak. Only part of the rows carry a size: once, few, many, or a class if the clone is expanded.

clone size,J gene,D gene,V gene,CDR3 DNA,CDR3 protein
medium-sized,TRBJ2-1,.,TRBV5-1,TGCGCCAGCAGCTTTCTGGGGGATGAGCAGTTCTTC,CASSFLGDEQFF
.,TRBJ1-5,TRBD1,TRBV4-3,TGCGCCAGCAGCCAATCCACCGGGACAGGGCATCAGCCCCAGCATTTT,CASSQSTGTGHQPQHF
once,TRBJ1-2,.,TRBV19,TGTGCCAGTATGGGAGGATTCGGTGGCTACACCTTC,CASMGGFGGYTF
.,TRBJ2-1,.,TRBV2,TGTGCCAGCAGGCCCCTGTACAATGAGCAGTTCTTC,CASRPLYNEQFF
.,TRBJ2-4,.,TRBV4-2,TGTGCCAGCAGCCTCCTCCTTAGGGACTCGCACGGGATTCAGTACTTC,CASSLLLRDSHGIQYF
.,TRBJ2-3,.,TRBV19,TGTGCCAGTAGTAGGGGTGGCGGCACAGATACGCAGTATTTT,CASSRGGGTDTQYF
.,TRBJ2-7,.,TRBV6-5,TGTGCCAGCAGGCGCTTTCAGGGGAGCTACGAGCAGTACTTC,CASRRFQGSYEQYF
.,TRBJ2-1,TRBD1,TRBV30,TGTGCCTGGGGGGGACAGGGGCTGGAGCAGTTCTTC,CAWGGQGLEQFF
few,TRBJ2-5,.,TRBV2,TGTGCCAGCAGTGAAAAATTGCAAGGTCTTGGGACCCAGTACTTC,CASSEKLQGLGTQYF
few,TRBJ1-6,.,TRBV5-4,TGTGCCAGCAGCCGCGAGTCGAGCTCCTATAATTCACCCCTCCACTTT,CASSRESSSYNSPLHF
.,TRBJ1-4,TRBD1,TRBV27,TGTGCCAGCAAGGGACAGGGGGCAGGAACTGAAAAACTGTTTTTT,CASKGQGAGTEKLFF
few,TRBJ1-6,TRBD1,TRBV19,TGTGCCAGTACCGGGACAGGGGGGAATTCACCCCTCCACTTT,CASTGTGGNSPLHF
.,TRBJ2-3,TRBD2,TRBV4-1,TGCGCCAGCAGCCAAGTGGTAAGGACTAGCGGGAGATATACGCAGTATTTT,CASSQVVRTSGRYTQYF
few,TRBJ1-2,TRBD1,TRBV30,TGTGCCTGGGGGAGGGGGCGGTCTCTCCCCTCTTATGGCTACACCTTC,CAWGRGRSLPSYGYTF
.,TRBJ2-7,.,TRBV5-6,TGTGCCAGCAGCTTGGGGGACCTCCAGAGGGACGAGCAGTACTTC,CASSLGDLQRDEQYF
.,TRBJ2-2,.,TRBV19,TGTGCCAGTAGTATTGGCGGGGTAGTACCCGGGGAGCTGTTTTTT,CASSIGGVVPGELFF
.,TRBJ1-1,.,TRBV7-2,TGTGCCAGCAGCTTAAGGCTAGACACTGAAGCTTTCTTT,CASSLRLDTEAFF
few,TRBJ2-7,.,TRBV28,TGTGCCAGCAGTCCTGGACGGGGACCCTACGAGCAGTACTTC,CASSPGRGPYEQYF
.,TRBJ2-1,.,TRBV7-9,TGTGCCAGCAGCTTATCCGGGACATCCGGGAACAATGAGCAGTTCTTC,CASSLSGTSGNNEQFF
.,TRBJ1-5,.,TRBV7-2,TGTGCCAGCAGCCCTGGGGAGACTTTGCAGGCCCAGCATTTT,CASSPGETLQAQHF
.,TRBJ1-3,TRBD1,TRBV11-2,TGTGCCAGCAACCAGGGACAGGGCGTCCTTAATAGATGGAACACCATATATTTT,CASNQGQGVLNRWNTIYF
.,TRBJ2-1,.,TRBV11-2,TGTGCCAGCAGCTTAGACCCGGGGGTATACAATGAGCAGTTCTTC,CASSLDPGVYNEQFF
.,TRBJ2-2,.,TRBV2,TGTGCCAGCAGTGAGGAGAAATTCGGGGAGCTGTTTTTT,CASSEEKFGELFF